These T cell receptor beta chains were read from a single sample in a study of shared clonotypes between healthy human individuals. Profiled with immunoSEQ multiplex PCR; TCRdb holds only in-frame clones, not every one. The sample carries around 600,000 clones, 97% recorded once. The sample taken for sequencing was naive CD4+ T cells sorted from blood. Every receptor here comes from a woman in her 30s in good health. CDR3s include the opening cysteine and the closing phenylalanine or tryptophan. Each record gives: J gene, V gene, D gene, CDR3 length, clone size, CDR3 protein, CDR3 DNA. D genes are given only for firm matches. Clone size appears in some rows only: once, few, many, or a class for an expanded clone.

TRBJ2-7 TRBV28 - 13 - CASSRGSTYEQYF TGTGCCAGCAGTCGAGGGAGCACCTACGAGCAGTACTTC
TRBJ2-5 TRBV11-2 - 15 - CASSDATGPQETQYF TGTGCCAGCAGCGATGCCACCGGGCCTCAAGAGACCCAGTACTTC
TRBJ1-1 TRBV28 - 16 - CASSLLGRTGNTEAFF TGTGCCAGCAGTTTACTTGGCCGGACCGGGAACACTGAAGCTTTCTTT
TRBJ1-2 TRBV27 - 15 - CASRQVKDRLYGYTF TGTGCCAGCAGGCAAGTTAAAGACAGACTCTATGGCTACACCTTC
TRBJ2-1 TRBV28 - 15 - CASRHWTENYNEQFF TGTGCCAGCAGGCACTGGACAGAGAACTACAATGAGCAGTTCTTC
TRBJ2-7 TRBV7-2 TRBD2 15 - CASSLEGLAGGEQYF TGTGCCAGCAGCTTAGAGGGACTAGCGGGAGGCGAGCAGTACTTC
TRBJ1-1 TRBV5-1 - 13 - CASSLGLNTEAFF TGCGCCAGCAGCTTGGGGTTGAACACTGAAGCTTTCTTT
TRBJ2-5 TRBV5-1 TRBD2 15 - CASSLDAGVEETQYF TGCGCCAGCAGCTTGGACGCGGGAGTGGAAGAGACCCAGTACTTC
TRBJ2-6 TRBV19 TRBD1 19 - CASSPLRDRFRLRANVLTF TGTGCCAGTAGTCCTCTCCGGGACAGGTTCCGGCTGCGGGCCAACGTCCTGACTTTC
TRBJ2-5 TRBV19 TRBD2 14 once CASSIRSGSETQYF TGTGCCAGTAGTATTCGGAGCGGGAGTGAGACCCAGTACTTC
TRBJ2-2 TRBV19 TRBD2 15 - CASSIASGRTGELFF TGTGCCAGTAGTATCGCTAGCGGGAGGACCGGGGAGCTGTTTTTT
TRBJ2-3 TRBV7-9 - 14 once CASSRGDGVDTQYF TGTGCCAGCAGCCGCGGGGATGGGGTAGATACGCAGTATTTT
TRBJ2-1 TRBV28 TRBD2 15 - CASTLTSDISHEQFF TGTGCCAGCACCTTGACTAGCGATATTTCTCATGAGCAGTTCTTC
TRBJ2-2 TRBV11-2 TRBD2 15 - CASSSSGINTGELFF TGTGCCAGCAGCTCTAGCGGGATTAACACCGGGGAGCTGTTTTTT
TRBJ2-2 TRBV6-5 - 14 - CASRMVLNTGELFF TGTGCCAGCCGGATGGTATTGAACACCGGGGAGCTGTTTTTT
TRBJ1-1 TRBV15 TRBD1 14 - CATSRDTTGGRAFF TGTGCCACCAGCAGAGATACGACAGGGGGGAGAGCTTTCTTT
TRBJ2-1 TRBV27 - 13 - CASADRDYNEQFF TGTGCCAGCGCCGATAGAGACTACAATGAGCAGTTCTTC
TRBJ2-3 TRBV6-4 - 15 - CASSDSGRAGDTQYF TGTGCCAGCAGTGACTCGGGTCGAGCGGGAGATACGCAGTATTTT
TRBJ2-4 TRBV28 - 14 once CASRDATGSGIQYF TGTGCCAGCAGAGACGCTACAGGGAGCGGCATTCAGTACTTC
TRBJ1-5 TRBV28 - 14 - CASTLGRGNQPQHF TGTGCCAGCACCCTGGGACGGGGCAATCAGCCCCAGCATTTT
TRBJ2-3 TRBV30 - 15 - CAWSEIQRGTDTQYF TGTGCCTGGAGTGAGATACAGCGGGGCACAGATACGCAGTATTTT
TRBJ2-3 TRBV7-9 - 15 - CASSILAGLADTQYF TGTGCCAGCAGCATCTTGGCAGGGTTGGCAGATACGCAGTATTTT